The rows below give T cell receptor beta chains drawn from one sample of a study of cytomegalovirus exposure and HLA in healthy donors. TCRdb's copy holds only in-frame clones and misses some; the assay was immunoSEQ multiplex PCR. The sample has 150,000 or so clones; nearly 90% are singletons. The specimen was PBMCs. Receptors were obtained from a woman aged 18-35 years in good health and CMV-seropositive. Each CDR3 is given with its conserved first and last residue. A D gene is named only where the DNA matches it firmly. Not all rows give a size; the values are once, few, many and, for expanded clones, a class.

v_gene,abundance,d_gene,j_gene,CDR3aa,CDR3nt
TRBV7-6,.,TRBD1,TRBJ2-2,CASSSGQGNTGELFF,TGTGCCAGCAGCTCCGGACAGGGGAACACCGGGGAGCTGTTTTTT
TRBV10-3,.,.,TRBJ1-6,CAISDSGAYNSPLHF,TGTGCCATCAGTGATTCAGGGGCCTATAATTCACCCCTCCACTTT
TRBV7-2,.,.,TRBJ1-5,CASSLSSPNQPQHF,TGTGCCAGCAGCTTATCCAGTCCCAATCAGCCCCAGCATTTT
TRBV27,once,.,TRBJ1-1,CASSLSFRGNTEAFF,TGTGCCAGCAGTTTATCGTTCCGGGGGAACACTGAAGCTTTCTTT
TRBV7-2,.,TRBD2,TRBJ2-5,CATAGGVQETQYF,TGTGCCACCGCCGGGGGGGTACAAGAGACCCAGTACTTC
TRBV28,.,TRBD2,TRBJ2-1,CASSPGGGNEQFF,TGTGCCAGCAGTCCGGGGGGGGGCAATGAGCAGTTCTTC
TRBV10-3,.,TRBD1,TRBJ1-1,CAISLDRELAFF,TGTGCCATTTCGCTAGACAGGGAATTAGCTTTCTTT
TRBV15,.,.,TRBJ1-2,CATSRDAAGAFYGYTF,TGTGCCACCAGCAGAGATGCGGCAGGGGCGTTCTATGGCTACACCTTC
TRBV5-4,once,.,TRBJ1-1,CASSLGQSNTEAFF,TGTGCCAGCAGCTTGGGACAGAGCAACACTGAAGCTTTCTTT
TRBV7-9,.,TRBD1,TRBJ1-5,CASSSSSGGGNQPQHF,TGTGCCAGCAGCTCATCCTCAGGGGGAGGCAATCAGCCCCAGCATTTT
TRBV30,.,.,TRBJ1-4,CAWSARVAEKLFF,TGTGCCTGGAGTGCCAGGGTAGCTGAAAAACTGTTTTTT
TRBV11-2,.,.,TRBJ1-3,CASSLGYTGNTIYF,TGTGCCAGCAGCTTAGGGTATACAGGAAACACCATATATTTT
TRBV7-7,.,.,TRBJ1-2,CASSLVSRGLVYGYTF,TGTGCTAGCAGCTTAGTTTCTAGGGGACTGGTCTATGGCTACACCTTC
TRBV9,few,.,TRBJ1-1,CASSLTVNTEAFF,TGTGCCAGCAGCCTGACAGTGAACACTGAAGCTTTCTTT
TRBV15,.,TRBD1,TRBJ1-3,CATSRGDRGRNTIYF,TGTGCCACCAGCAGAGGGGACAGGGGACGAAACACCATATATTTT
TRBV7-2,.,TRBD2,TRBJ2-1,CASSLYASGGPEQFF,TGTGCCAGCAGCTTATACGCTAGCGGGGGACCTGAGCAGTTCTTC
TRBV5-6,once,.,TRBJ1-5,CASSLSRVSNQPQHF,TGTGCCAGCAGCTTGAGCAGGGTCAGCAATCAGCCCCAGCATTTT
TRBV5-6,once,.,TRBJ1-6,CASSSRDILGRPYNSPLHF,TGTGCCAGCAGCTCCCGGGATATTCTTGGGCGGCCCTATAATTCACCCCTCCACTTT
TRBV9,.,TRBD2,TRBJ2-3,CASSVYRAFSGVPDTQYF,TGTGCCAGCAGCGTATATCGGGCCTTTAGCGGGGTCCCTGATACGCAGTATTTT
TRBV9,.,.,TRBJ2-3,CASSVGADSSTDTQYF,TGTGCCAGCAGCGTAGGGGCGGACTCTAGCACAGATACGCAGTATTTT
TRBV27,.,.,TRBJ1-1,CASSVTGYQAFF,TGTGCCAGCAGTGTAACAGGGTATCAAGCTTTCTTT
TRBV28,once,.,TRBJ2-1,CASSSSGAPDNEQFF,TGTGCCAGCAGTTCCTCAGGTGCTCCTGACAATGAGCAGTTCTTC
TRBV5-1,.,TRBD1,TRBJ2-2,CASSLTGGRAGELFF,TGCGCCAGCAGCTTAACAGGGGGAAGGGCCGGGGAGCTGTTTTTT
TRBV10-2,.,.,TRBJ2-7,CASSESTGLSYEQYF,TGCGCCAGCAGTGAGTCTACAGGATTATCCTACGAGCAGTACTTC
TRBV11-2,.,TRBD2,TRBJ2-1,CASSLSGGVYNEQFF,TGTGCCAGCAGCTTATCCGGGGGGGTCTACAATGAGCAGTTCTTC
TRBV5-1,.,TRBD1,TRBJ2-7,CASSLLGQWSYEQYF,TGCGCCAGCAGCTTGCTGGGACAGTGGTCCTACGAGCAGTACTTC
TRBV21-1,.,.,TRBJ2-2,CASSKAYFVAGELFF,TGTGCCAGCAGCAAAGCCTATTTCGTCGCCGGGGAGCTGTTTTTT
TRBV28,.,.,TRBJ1-2,CASRGGLATGYTF,TGTGCCAGCAGGGGGGGACTGGCGACGGGCTACACCTTC
TRBV10-2,once,.,TRBJ1-3,CASVSPGQRGNTIYF,TGCGCCAGCGTTTCCCCTGGACAGCGCGGAAACACCATATATTTT
TRBV11-2,.,.,TRBJ2-7,CASSLGAGAAYEQYF,TGTGCCAGCAGCTTAGGTGCGGGGGCGGCCTACGAGCAGTACTTC
TRBV4-2,once,.,TRBJ2-7,CASSQDIRGSSSYEQYF,TGTGCCAGCAGCCAAGATATACGGGGATCGAGCTCCTACGAGCAGTACTTC
TRBV5-1,.,.,TRBJ2-7,CASSPYAAAGSEQYF,TGCGCCAGCAGCCCCTACGCAGCTGCCGGGTCCGAGCAGTACTTC
TRBV28,.,.,TRBJ2-3,CASSFSTGQRTQYF,TGTGCCAGCAGTTTTTCGACAGGACAGAGAACGCAGTATTTT
TRBV10-3,.,TRBD2,TRBJ2-7,CAISAGTSGGAKSYEQYF,TGTGCCATCAGCGCTGGGACTAGCGGGGGGGCGAAGTCTTACGAGCAGTACTTC
TRBV7-6,.,.,TRBJ2-2,CASRRYGHRESDTGELFF,TGTGCCAGCAGACGGTATGGACACAGGGAATCGGACACCGGGGAGCTGTTTTTT
TRBV7-2,.,.,TRBJ2-3,CASSLIYSGPDTQYF,TGTGCCAGCAGCTTAATTTACAGCGGGCCAGATACGCAGTATTTT
TRBV5-1,.,TRBD1,TRBJ1-3,CASSPRGQGESGNTIYF,TGCGCCAGCAGCCCCCGCGGACAGGGGGAATCTGGAAACACCATATATTTT
TRBV9,.,.,TRBJ2-3,CASSVAISTDTQYF,TGTGCCAGCAGCGTAGCTATTAGCACAGATACGCAGTATTTT
TRBV11-3,.,TRBD1,TRBJ1-1,CASSPRQGNTEAFF,TGTGCCAGCAGCCCCAGACAGGGGAACACTGAAGCTTTCTTT
TRBV6-5,.,.,TRBJ1-5,CASSYGGYSNQPQHF,TGTGCCAGCAGTTACGGGGGGTATAGCAATCAGCCCCAGCATTTT
TRBV6-5,.,.,TRBJ1-2,CASRKATGGYTF,TGTGCCAGCAGGAAGGCTACGGGGGGCTACACCTTC
TRBV2,.,TRBD2,TRBJ2-2,CASSIAGEVAGELFF,TGTGCCAGCAGTATAGCGGGGGAGGTCGCCGGGGAGCTGTTTTTT
TRBV2,.,.,TRBJ1-5,CASSELGVRQPQHF,TGTGCCAGCAGTGAATTGGGAGTACGTCAGCCCCAGCATTTT
TRBV7-9,.,TRBD2,TRBJ2-2,CASSFPIATSGGIGELFF,TGTGCCAGCAGCTTCCCCATCGCCACTAGCGGGGGGATCGGGGAGCTGTTTTTT
TRBV27,once,TRBD1,TRBJ1-6,CASSLGSTGPNSPLHF,TGTGCCAGCAGTTTAGGTTCGACAGGGCCCAATTCACCCCTCCACTTT
TRBV11-3,.,.,TRBJ1-1,CASSSGSNTEAFF,TGTGCCAGCAGCTCAGGGTCGAACACTGAAGCTTTCTTT
TRBV30,.,TRBD2,TRBJ2-3,CAWDPGLAGLFDTQYF,TGTGCCTGGGATCCGGGACTAGCGGGGTTATTTGATACGCAGTATTTT
TRBV5-1,.,TRBD1,TRBJ2-3,CASSVGQGAGTDTQYF,TGCGCCAGCAGCGTCGGACAGGGCGCGGGGACAGATACGCAGTATTTT
TRBV6-5,.,.,TRBJ2-1,CASSYSAGSYNEQFF,TGTGCCAGCAGTTACTCCGCGGGCAGCTACAATGAGCAGTTCTTC
TRBV7-9,.,.,TRBJ1-2,CASSLRLDRLDYGYTF,TGTGCCAGCAGCTTAAGACTGGACAGATTAGACTATGGCTACACCTTC
TRBV29-1,.,TRBD1,TRBJ1-1,CSGGQMNTEAFF,TGCAGCGGGGGACAGATGAACACTGAAGCTTTCTTT
TRBV2,.,.,TRBJ2-7,CASTRTAISYEQYF,TGTGCCAGCACACGAACAGCCATTTCCTACGAGCAGTACTTC
TRBV6-6,.,TRBD1,TRBJ2-3,CASSGRTGSADTQYF,TGTGCCAGCAGTGGCCGGACAGGGTCAGCAGATACGCAGTATTTT
TRBV6-6,few,.,TRBJ1-4,CASSSNEKLFF,TGTGCCAGCAGCTCTAATGAAAAACTGTTTTTT